Below are 3 T cell receptor beta chains sequenced from a single sample in a study of T cells expressing NK-cell markers. TCRdb re-called the 5' RACE reads; every CDR3 protein appears as one record, without DNA. The sample totals under 200,000 distinct CDR3 sequences. Sequencing was carried out using blood T cells: a sorted CD56 or NKG2C T cell subset, CD4+ or CD8+ T cells, or bulk PBMC T cells (not recorded which). The receptors originated from a woman between 18 and 70 years old in good health.

This chain uses TRBV28 with TRBJ2-7; no DNA is available, so the TRBD1 call from TCRdb remains unchecked. CDR1 MDHEN and CDR2 SYDVKM come from the germline V gene. CDR3 length equals 17 residues. The CDR3 loop reads CASSLRGVGGWVYEQYF.

This chain uses TRBV5-1 with TRBJ2-5; TCRdb lists TRBD2, though no DNA is available to test this call. Germline V gene data show CDR1 as SGHRS and CDR2 as YFSETQ. CDR3 length: 14 amino acids. CDR3 amino acids: CASSLGGREETQYF. Based on the CDR3 plus reference TRBV5-1 and TRBJ2-5, the full variable domain is KAGVTQTPRYLIKTRGQQVTLSCSPISGHRSVSWYQQTPGQGLQFLFEYFSETQRNKGNFPGRFSGRQFSNSRSEMNVSTLELGDSALYLCASSLGGREETQYFGPGTRLLVL.

The chain is built from TRBV6-6 and TRBJ2-5; TCRdb calls TRBD1, which cannot be checked without DNA. The germline V gene has CDR1 MNHNY and CDR2 SVGAGI (reference sequence). There are 13 residues in the CDR3. CDR3 protein: CASTREVGETQYF.